This entry lists 5 T cell receptor beta chains sequenced from one sample in a study of beta chain features in type 1 diabetes. Expressed TCRB transcripts were sequenced, since all the RNA that had been isolated was reverse transcribed. Generated by immunoSEQ multiplex PCR, the TCRdb table keeps only in-frame clones and is missing some. The sample includes about 270,000 clones, 13% to 15% seen only once; the top ten take around 0.03%. The source material was naive CD4+ T cells from blood. These receptors all come from a middle-aged woman in good health.

The chain has TRBV7-8 and TRBJ1-4; a weak D match, TRBD1 (5 bases). Germline assignment: CDR1 SGHVS and CDR2 FQNEAQ. V lost 5 bases, J lost 8 bases, and 18 bases lay in between. This CDR3 region has 15 residues. CDR3 residues: CASSPQVFLGEKLFF. The CDR3 coding sequence is TGTGCCAGCAGCCCACAGGTTTTTTTGGGAGAAAAACTGTTTTTT.

This rearrangement joins TRBV19 to TRBJ1-2; tentatively, D is TRBD1 (6 bases). V lost 7 bases and J lost 3, with 9 bases in between. CDR1 and CDR2 from the germline V gene are LNHDA and SQIVND (reference sequence). The CDR3 totals 12 residues. The CDR3 DNA follows: TGTGCCAGTAAACAGGGTGACTATGGCTACACCTTC. This translates into CASKQGDYGYTF.

The chain carries TRBV19 and TRBJ1-2; TRBD1 matches 8 bases. The trim removed 3 bases at V and 4 bases at J, leaving 10 bases unmatched. The CDR3 covers 16 residues. Germline V gene data show CDR1 as LNHDA and CDR2 as SQIVND (reference sequence). CDR3 nucleotide sequence: TGTGCCAGTAGTATGAATACCGGGACAGGCGTCTATGGCTACACCTTC. Protein: CASSMNTGTGVYGYTF. Supplemented by reference TRBV19 and TRBJ1-2, the full variable domain reads DGGITQSPKYLFRKEGQNVTLSCEQNLNHDAMYWYRQDPGQGLRLIYYSQIVNDFQKGDIAEGYSVSREKKESFPLTVTSAQKNPTAFYLCASSMNTGTGVYGYTFGSGTRLTVV.

This clone showed up just a few times. The V and J genes are TRBV2 and TRBJ1-1, with D unresolved. Germline assignment: CDR1 SNHLY and CDR2 FYNNEI. CDR3 size: 15 residues. The ends were cut back, 3 bases at V and 1 base at J, with 12 bases in the middle. As DNA, the CDR3 is TGTGCCAGCAGTGACAGGCAGCTAGCGAACACTGAAGCTTTCTTT. As protein: CASSDRQLANTEAFF.

The table lists this clone with a few counts. The chain employs TRBV2 and TRBJ1-1; tentative D call: TRBD1 (6 bases). Germline loops: CDR1 SNHLY, CDR2 FYNNEI. CDR3 length: 14 amino acids. Trimming pared 7 bases from V and 1 base from J, leaving 13 bases between. The CDR3 DNA follows: TGTGCCAGCACTGTACAACAGGGGAACACTGAAGCTTTCTTT. It specifies CASTVQQGNTEAFF. Supplemented by reference TRBV2 and TRBJ1-1, the full variable domain reads EPEVTQTPSHQVTQMGQEVILRCVPISNHLYFYWYRQILGQKVEFLVSFYNNEISEKSEIFDDQFSVERPDGSNFTLKIRSTKLEDSAMYFCASTVQQGNTEAFFGQGTRLTVV.